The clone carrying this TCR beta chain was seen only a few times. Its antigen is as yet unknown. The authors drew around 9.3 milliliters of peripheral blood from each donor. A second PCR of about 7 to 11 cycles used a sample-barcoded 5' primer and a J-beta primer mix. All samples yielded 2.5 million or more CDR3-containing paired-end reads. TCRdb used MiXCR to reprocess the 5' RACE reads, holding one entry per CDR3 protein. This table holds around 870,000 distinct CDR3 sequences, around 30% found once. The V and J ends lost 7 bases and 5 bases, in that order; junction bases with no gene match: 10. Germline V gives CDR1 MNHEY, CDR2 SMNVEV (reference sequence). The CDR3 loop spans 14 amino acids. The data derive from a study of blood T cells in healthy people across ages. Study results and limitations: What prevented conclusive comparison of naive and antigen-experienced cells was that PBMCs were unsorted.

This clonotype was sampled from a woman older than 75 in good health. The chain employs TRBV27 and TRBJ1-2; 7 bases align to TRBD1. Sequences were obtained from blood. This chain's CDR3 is CASNKGDRPYGYTF. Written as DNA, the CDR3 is TGTGCCAGCAACAAAGGGGACAGACCATATGGCTACACCTTC.